This TCR beta chain stems from a study of blood T cell repertoires in COVID-19 (TCRdb year 2020). For context, the study as a whole: The collaborator samples originated in the United States, Italy and Spain and spanned the acute and convalescent phases of COVID-19. The material from the prospective study consisted of cDNA or gDNA derived from T cells, B-cell-depleted T cells, or PBMCs. The dataset comprised deeply sampled blood TCRbeta repertoires from subjects exposed to, actively infected with, or recovered from COVID-19. The repertoires were released in a freely available public database intended as a resource for research on the immune response to SARS-CoV-2. The samples were drawn from two sources: the first 160 participants of the ongoing ImmuneRACE study, and 950 to 1,500 subjects contributed by 6 global collaborators. The sample metadata nearly always contained a de-identified subject ID, COVID-19 status, age in years and sex. HLA class I and class II types, where available, came from metadata supplied by the sample provider rather than from assay-based typing. Beyond this particular receptor, the publication reports: Clinical and demographic metadata were provided uncurated, with the amount varying by source and participant.

TCRbeta CDR3 regions were amplified from genomic DNA by means of the immunoSEQ Assay, a bias-controlled multiplex PCR. For the original study's pipeline: The number of nucleated cells in each sample was estimated from the amplification of reference gene primers within the assay. To quantify the absolute abundance of each unique TCRbeta CDR3 rearrangement, sequence reads were collapsed and filtered. For each sample, productive Simpson clonality was calculated as the square root of Simpson's diversity index across productive rearrangements. Held by TCRdb, this immuneACCESS table contains in-frame sequences only and omits some clones. Under half of the omission traces to an unresolved V gene where checked; the cause of the rest is unknown. V, J and clone size derive from that table, while D and trimming were established from the DNA sequence. The sample records about 190,000 clones, about 88% of which are singletons. The top ten hold roughly 3.2% of the sample.

As for this clone: Its target antigen remains unknown. One base away there is no much larger clone; base qualities are not given.

V is cut back by 3 bases and J by 0 bases, with 2 bases in the junction unmatched. The germline V gene sets CDR1 to SGHNT and CDR2 to YENEEA. From the cysteine through the phenylalanine, the CDR3 covers 16 amino acids. Only CDR3 DNA remains: 48 bases, in frame from the first base. Participants in the prospective study were enrolled through a virtual design, were aged roughly 18 to 100 years, and lived in about two dozen United States geographic areas. In the prospective study, cohorts were assigned on the basis of participant-reported clinical history obtained from a screening survey and a study questionnaire. For ImmuneRACE Cohort 3, a participant was defined as recovered based on two consecutive negative NP/OP PCR tests, clearance by a healthcare professional, or resolution of symptoms. Each participant in the prospective study had whole blood, serum and a nasopharyngeal or oropharyngeal swab collected by mobile phlebotomists. Prospective study participants could optionally give additional blood draws and questionnaires over a roughly 2-month period. Blood samples from the prospective study were shipped frozen or at room temperature prior to DNA extraction.

Sample: PBMCs or T cells enriched from blood (not recorded which). The TCR was taken from a woman aged 25 to 39 who had recovered from COVID-19. The chain was built from TRBV11-3 and TRBJ2-5; 12 bases in between match TRBD2. CDR3 reads: CASSFTSGGYQETQYF. The DNA sequence is TGTGCCAGCAGCTTTACTAGCGGGGGGTACCAAGAGACCCAGTACTTC.